This T cell receptor beta chain was identified during a study of early T cells in non-severe SARS-CoV-2 infection. About the study: Bulk RNA isolated from unsorted whole blood underwent sequencing; chains were not paired.

This clonotype ranks as medium-sized. Germline values: CDR1 MDHEN, CDR2 SYDVKM. V was shortened by 4 bases and J by 0 bases, with 22 bases between the two germline ends. There are 20 residues in the CDR3. Individual cDNA molecules each received unique molecular identifiers attached to them. TCRdb re-called the 5' RACE reads with MiXCR, one entry per CDR3 protein. The sample carries over 30,000 distinct CDR3 sequences, roughly 6.6% recorded once. This sample comprised whole blood, obtained at baseline. This chain links TRBV28 with TRBJ2-6; no clear D. This receptor was obtained from an adult who was a healthcare worker with PCR-confirmed SARS-CoV-2 infection or an uninfected control (not recorded which). The CDR3 is CASSSLQKDTLISGANVLTF. DNA of the CDR3: TGTGCCAGCAGTTCCCTACAGAAGGATACGCTAATCTCTGGGGCCAACGTCCTGACTTTC.